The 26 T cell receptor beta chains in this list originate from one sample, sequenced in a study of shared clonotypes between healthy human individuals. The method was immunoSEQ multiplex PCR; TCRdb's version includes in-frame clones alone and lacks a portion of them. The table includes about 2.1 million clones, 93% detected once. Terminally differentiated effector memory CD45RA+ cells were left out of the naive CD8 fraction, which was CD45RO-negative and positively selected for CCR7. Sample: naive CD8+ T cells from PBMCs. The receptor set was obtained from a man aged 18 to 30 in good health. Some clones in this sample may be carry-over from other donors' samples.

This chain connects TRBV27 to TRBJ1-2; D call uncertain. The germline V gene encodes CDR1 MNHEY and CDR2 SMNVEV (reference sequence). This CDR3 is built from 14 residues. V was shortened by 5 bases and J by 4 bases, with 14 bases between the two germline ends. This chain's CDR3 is CASSTRTEGYGYTF. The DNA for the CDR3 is TGTGCCAGCAGTACCAGGACCGAGGGCTATGGCTACACCTTC.

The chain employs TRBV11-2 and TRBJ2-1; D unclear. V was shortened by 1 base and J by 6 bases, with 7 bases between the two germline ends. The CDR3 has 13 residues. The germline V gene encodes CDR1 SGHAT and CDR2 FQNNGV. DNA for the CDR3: TGTGCCAGCAGCTTAGGACGCAGCAATGAGCAGTTCTTC. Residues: CASSLGRSNEQFF.

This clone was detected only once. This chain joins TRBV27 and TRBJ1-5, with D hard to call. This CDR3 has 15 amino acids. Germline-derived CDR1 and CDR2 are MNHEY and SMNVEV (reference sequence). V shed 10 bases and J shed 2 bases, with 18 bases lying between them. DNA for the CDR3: TGTGCCACCAAACCCTACGTGAATGGCAATCAGCCCCAGCATTTT. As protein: CATKPYVNGNQPQHF.

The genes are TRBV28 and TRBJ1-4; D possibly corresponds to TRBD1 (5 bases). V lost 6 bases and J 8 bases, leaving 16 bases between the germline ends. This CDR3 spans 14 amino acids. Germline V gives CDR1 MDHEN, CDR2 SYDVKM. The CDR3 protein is CASSMGTDWEKLFF. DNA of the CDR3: TGTGCCAGCAGCATGGGGACGGACTGGGAAAAACTGTTTTTT.

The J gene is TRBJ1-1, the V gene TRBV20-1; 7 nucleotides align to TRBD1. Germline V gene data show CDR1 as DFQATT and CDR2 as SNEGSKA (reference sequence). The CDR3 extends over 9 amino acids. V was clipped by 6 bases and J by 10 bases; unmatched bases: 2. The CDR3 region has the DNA TGCAGTGCGTGGACAGGAGCTTTCTTT. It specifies CSAWTGAFF.

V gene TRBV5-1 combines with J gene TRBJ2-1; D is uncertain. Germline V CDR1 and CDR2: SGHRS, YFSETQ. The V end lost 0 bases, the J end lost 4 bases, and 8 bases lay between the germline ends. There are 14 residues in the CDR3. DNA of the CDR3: TGCGCCAGCAGCTTGGCCCAGGCGTACAATGAGCAGTTCTTC. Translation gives CASSLAQAYNEQFF.

CDR3 sequence: CASSIARLLTDTQYF. CDR3 DNA sequence: TGTGCCAGTAGTATAGCAAGGCTACTCACAGATACGCAGTATTTT. The rearrangement joins TRBV19 to TRBJ2-3; D remains unclear. Trimming removed 1 base from V and 2 bases from J, with 10 bases in between. This CDR3 contains 15 residues. Germline V CDR1 and CDR2: LNHDA, SQIVND (reference sequence).

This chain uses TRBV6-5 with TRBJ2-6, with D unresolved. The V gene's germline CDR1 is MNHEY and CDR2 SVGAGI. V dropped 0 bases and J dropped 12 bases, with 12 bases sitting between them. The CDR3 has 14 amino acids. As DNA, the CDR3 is TGTGCCAGCAGTTACTCCGGGTATTCTAGCGTCCTGACTTTC. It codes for CASSYSGYSSVLTF.

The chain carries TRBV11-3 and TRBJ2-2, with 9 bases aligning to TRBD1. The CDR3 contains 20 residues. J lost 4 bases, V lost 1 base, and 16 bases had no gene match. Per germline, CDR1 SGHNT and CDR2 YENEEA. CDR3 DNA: TGTGCCAGCAGCTTAGCCGCGGGACAGGGATGGGGGACCCTCACCGGGGAGCTGTTTTTT. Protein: CASSLAAGQGWGTLTGELFF.

CDR3 in DNA: TGCGCCAGCTTTCCGGACAGGCAGCCGATGTTTTTT. Amino acids: CASFPDRQPMFF. The V and J genes are TRBV23-1 and TRBJ2-2, with 7 positions matching TRBD1. TRBV23-1 is filed as an ORF, its function uncertain. CDR3 length equals 12 residues. With 8 bases clipped from V and 15 bases from J, the junction kept 12 bases outside the gene matches.

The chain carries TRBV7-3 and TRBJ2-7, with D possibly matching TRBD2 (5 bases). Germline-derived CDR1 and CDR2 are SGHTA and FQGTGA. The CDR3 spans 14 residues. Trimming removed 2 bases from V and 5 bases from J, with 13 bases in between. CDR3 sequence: CASSLGGSENEQYF. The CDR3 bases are TGTGCCAGCAGCTTAGGTGGGAGTGAGAACGAGCAGTACTTC. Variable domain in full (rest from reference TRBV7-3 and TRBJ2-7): GAGVSQTPSNKVTEKGKYVELRCDPISGHTALYWYRQSLGQGPEFLIYFQGTGAADDSGLPNDRFFAVRPEGSVSTLKIQRTERGDSAVYLCASSLGGSENEQYFGPGTRLTVT.

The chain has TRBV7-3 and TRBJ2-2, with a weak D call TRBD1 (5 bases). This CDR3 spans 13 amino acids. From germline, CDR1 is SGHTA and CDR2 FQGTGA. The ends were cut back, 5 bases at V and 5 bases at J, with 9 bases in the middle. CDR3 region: CASSGDSTGELFF. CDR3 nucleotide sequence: TGTGCCAGCAGCGGCGACAGTACCGGGGAGCTGTTTTTT.

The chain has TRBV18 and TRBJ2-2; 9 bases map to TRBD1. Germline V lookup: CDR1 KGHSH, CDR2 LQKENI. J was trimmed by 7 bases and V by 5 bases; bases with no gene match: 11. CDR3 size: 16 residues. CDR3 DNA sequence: TGTGCCAGCTCAAACCGGGACAGGGTCGTAAGCGGGGAGCTGTTTTTT. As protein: CASSNRDRVVSGELFF.

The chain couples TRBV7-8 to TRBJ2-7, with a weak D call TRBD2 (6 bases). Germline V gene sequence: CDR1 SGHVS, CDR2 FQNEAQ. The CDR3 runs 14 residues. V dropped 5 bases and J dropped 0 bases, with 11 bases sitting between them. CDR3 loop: CASSPPGSSYEQYF. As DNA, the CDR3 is TGTGCCAGCAGCCCCCCCGGGAGCTCCTACGAGCAGTACTTC.

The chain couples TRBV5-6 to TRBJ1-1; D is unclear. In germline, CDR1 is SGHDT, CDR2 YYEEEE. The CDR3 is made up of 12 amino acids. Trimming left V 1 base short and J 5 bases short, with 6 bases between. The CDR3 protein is CASSLLDTEAFF. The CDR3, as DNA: TGTGCCAGCAGCTTGTTAGATACTGAAGCTTTCTTT. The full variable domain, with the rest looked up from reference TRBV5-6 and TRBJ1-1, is DAGVTQSPTHLIKTRGQQVTLRCSPKSGHDTVSWYQQALGQGPQFIFQYYEEEERQRGNFPDRFSGHQFPNYSSELNVNALLLGDSALYLCASSLLDTEAFFGQGTRLTVV.

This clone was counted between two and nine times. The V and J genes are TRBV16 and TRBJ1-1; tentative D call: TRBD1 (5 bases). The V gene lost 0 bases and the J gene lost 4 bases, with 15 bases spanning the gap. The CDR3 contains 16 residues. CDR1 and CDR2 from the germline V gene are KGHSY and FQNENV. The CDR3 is CASSQSRARGGTEAFF. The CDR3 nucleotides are TGTGCCAGCAGCCAATCACGGGCGCGGGGGGGCACTGAAGCTTTCTTT.

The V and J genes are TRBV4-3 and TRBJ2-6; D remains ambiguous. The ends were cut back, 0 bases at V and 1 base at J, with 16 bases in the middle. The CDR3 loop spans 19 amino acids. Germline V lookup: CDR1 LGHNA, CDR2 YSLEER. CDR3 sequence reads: CASSQDNLGLGSGANVLTF. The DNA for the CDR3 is TGCGCCAGCAGCCAAGATAATCTGGGATTGGGGTCTGGGGCCAACGTCCTGACTTTC.

For the CDR3, the DNA is TGTGCCAGCAGTCTCACTAGCGGGAGGCAATCCACTAACTACGAGCAGTACTTC. Its translation: CASSLTSGRQSTNYEQYF. The V and J genes are TRBV2 and TRBJ2-7; 12 nucleotides agree with TRBD2. Germline lookup yields CDR1 SNHLY and CDR2 FYNNEI. The CDR3 has 18 amino acids. V dropped 5 bases and J dropped 3; count of bases not matched to a gene: 14.

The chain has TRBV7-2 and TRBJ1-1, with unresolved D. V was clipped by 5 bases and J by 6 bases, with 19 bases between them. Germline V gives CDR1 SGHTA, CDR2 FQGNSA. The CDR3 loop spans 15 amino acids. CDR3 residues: CASSHVTQSLAEAFF. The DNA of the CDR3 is TGTGCCAGCAGCCATGTCACACAGTCCTTGGCTGAAGCTTTCTTT.

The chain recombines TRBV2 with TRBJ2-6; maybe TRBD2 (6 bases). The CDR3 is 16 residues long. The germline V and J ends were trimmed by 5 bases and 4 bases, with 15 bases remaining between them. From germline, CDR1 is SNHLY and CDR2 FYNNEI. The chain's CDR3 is CASSPEAGFGANVLTF. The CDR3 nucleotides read TGTGCCAGCAGTCCAGAGGCGGGGTTCGGGGCCAACGTCCTGACTTTC.

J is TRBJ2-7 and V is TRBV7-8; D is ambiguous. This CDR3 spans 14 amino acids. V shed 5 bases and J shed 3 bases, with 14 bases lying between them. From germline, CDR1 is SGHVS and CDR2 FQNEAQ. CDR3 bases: TGTGCCAGCAGCCCCTCCTTTACGTTCTACGAGCAGTACTTC. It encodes CASSPSFTFYEQYF.

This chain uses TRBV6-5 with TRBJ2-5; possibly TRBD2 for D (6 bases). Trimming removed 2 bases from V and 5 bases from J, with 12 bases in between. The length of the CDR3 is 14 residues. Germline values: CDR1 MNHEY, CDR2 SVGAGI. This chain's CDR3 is CASSYTSFRETQYF. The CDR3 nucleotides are TGTGCCAGCAGTTACACTAGCTTTCGGGAGACCCAGTACTTC.

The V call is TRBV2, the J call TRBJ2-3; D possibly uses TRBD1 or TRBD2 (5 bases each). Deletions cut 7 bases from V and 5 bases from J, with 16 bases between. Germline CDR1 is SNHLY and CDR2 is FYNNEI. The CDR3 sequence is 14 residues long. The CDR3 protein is CASKGGQGRDTQYF. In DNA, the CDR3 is TGTGCCAGCAAAGGTGGGCAGGGACGAGATACGCAGTATTTT.

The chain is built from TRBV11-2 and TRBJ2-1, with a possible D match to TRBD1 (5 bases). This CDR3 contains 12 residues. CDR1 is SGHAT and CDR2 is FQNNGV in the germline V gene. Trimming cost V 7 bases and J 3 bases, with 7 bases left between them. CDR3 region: CASTDSYNEQFF. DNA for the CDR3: TGTGCCAGCACTGACAGCTACAATGAGCAGTTCTTC. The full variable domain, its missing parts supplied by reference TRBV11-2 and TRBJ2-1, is EAGVAQSPRYKIIEKRQSVAFWCNPISGHATLYWYQQILGQGPKLLIQFQNNGVVDDSQLPKDRFSAERLKGVDSTLKIQPAKLEDSAVYLCASTDSYNEQFFGPGTRLTVL.

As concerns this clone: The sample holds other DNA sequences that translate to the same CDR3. For the CDR3, the DNA is TGTGCCAGCAGCTCTAGCGGGAGCACAGATACGCAGTATTTT. Encoded protein: CASSSSGSTDTQYF. This chain joins TRBV7-9 and TRBJ2-3; TRBD2 aligns across 8 bases. The V gene's germline CDR1 is SEHNR and CDR2 FQNEAQ (reference sequence). Trimming at V came to 4 bases and at J to 0 bases, leaving 0 bases not matched to a gene. CDR3 length equals 14 residues.

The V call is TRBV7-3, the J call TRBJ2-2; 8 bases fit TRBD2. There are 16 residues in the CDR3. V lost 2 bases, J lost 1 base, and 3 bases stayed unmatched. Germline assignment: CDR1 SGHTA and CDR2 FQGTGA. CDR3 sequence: CASSLLLAENTGELFF. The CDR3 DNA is TGTGCCAGCAGCTTACTACTAGCGGAGAACACCGGGGAGCTGTTTTTT.